These T cell receptor beta chains were read from a single sample in a study of beta chain features in type 1 diabetes. The table came from immunoSEQ multiplex PCR; TCRdb's copy has only in-frame clones and leaves some out. The sample lists 120,000 or so clones, around a sixth occurring once. The material sequenced was central memory CD4+ T cells from blood. The receptors shown here come from a man between 18 and 29 years old with type 1 diabetes. CDR3s include the opening cysteine and the closing phenylalanine or tryptophan. The D gene is left open where the match is weak.

>-|TRBV7-9|TRBJ2-7
CASSVEEARRYEQYF
>-|TRBV30|TRBJ2-7
CAWSVVWDYEQYF
>-|TRBV5-6|TRBJ1-1
CASSTQGFPEAFF
>TRBD2|TRBV5-1|TRBJ2-1
CASSQTSGTPNEQFF
>-|TRBV10-3|TRBJ2-6
CAISPGTGANVLTF
>-|TRBV6-5|TRBJ2-7
CASRRQVSYEQYF
>-|TRBV7-2|TRBJ2-5
CASSRAQETQYF
>-|TRBV18|TRBJ2-6
CASSPVPQGSGANVLTF
>-|TRBV6-6|TRBJ2-5
CASSAQGIQETQYF
>-|TRBV5-8|TRBJ2-5
CASSGGTGRETQYF
>-|TRBV28|TRBJ1-1
CASSPTDSYTEAFF
>-|TRBV5-1|TRBJ2-7
CASSSPGFGEQYF
>-|TRBV30|TRBJ2-7
CAWSPTGVPEQYF
>-|TRBV11-2|TRBJ2-7
CASSDGRTYEQYF
>-|TRBV11-2|TRBJ1-2
CASSLGPTQTHNYGYTF
>-|TRBV20-1|TRBJ2-5
CSARQETQYF
>-|TRBV4-3|-
CASSQEPFGGYEQYF
>-|TRBV30|TRBJ2-5
CAWGEVQETQYF